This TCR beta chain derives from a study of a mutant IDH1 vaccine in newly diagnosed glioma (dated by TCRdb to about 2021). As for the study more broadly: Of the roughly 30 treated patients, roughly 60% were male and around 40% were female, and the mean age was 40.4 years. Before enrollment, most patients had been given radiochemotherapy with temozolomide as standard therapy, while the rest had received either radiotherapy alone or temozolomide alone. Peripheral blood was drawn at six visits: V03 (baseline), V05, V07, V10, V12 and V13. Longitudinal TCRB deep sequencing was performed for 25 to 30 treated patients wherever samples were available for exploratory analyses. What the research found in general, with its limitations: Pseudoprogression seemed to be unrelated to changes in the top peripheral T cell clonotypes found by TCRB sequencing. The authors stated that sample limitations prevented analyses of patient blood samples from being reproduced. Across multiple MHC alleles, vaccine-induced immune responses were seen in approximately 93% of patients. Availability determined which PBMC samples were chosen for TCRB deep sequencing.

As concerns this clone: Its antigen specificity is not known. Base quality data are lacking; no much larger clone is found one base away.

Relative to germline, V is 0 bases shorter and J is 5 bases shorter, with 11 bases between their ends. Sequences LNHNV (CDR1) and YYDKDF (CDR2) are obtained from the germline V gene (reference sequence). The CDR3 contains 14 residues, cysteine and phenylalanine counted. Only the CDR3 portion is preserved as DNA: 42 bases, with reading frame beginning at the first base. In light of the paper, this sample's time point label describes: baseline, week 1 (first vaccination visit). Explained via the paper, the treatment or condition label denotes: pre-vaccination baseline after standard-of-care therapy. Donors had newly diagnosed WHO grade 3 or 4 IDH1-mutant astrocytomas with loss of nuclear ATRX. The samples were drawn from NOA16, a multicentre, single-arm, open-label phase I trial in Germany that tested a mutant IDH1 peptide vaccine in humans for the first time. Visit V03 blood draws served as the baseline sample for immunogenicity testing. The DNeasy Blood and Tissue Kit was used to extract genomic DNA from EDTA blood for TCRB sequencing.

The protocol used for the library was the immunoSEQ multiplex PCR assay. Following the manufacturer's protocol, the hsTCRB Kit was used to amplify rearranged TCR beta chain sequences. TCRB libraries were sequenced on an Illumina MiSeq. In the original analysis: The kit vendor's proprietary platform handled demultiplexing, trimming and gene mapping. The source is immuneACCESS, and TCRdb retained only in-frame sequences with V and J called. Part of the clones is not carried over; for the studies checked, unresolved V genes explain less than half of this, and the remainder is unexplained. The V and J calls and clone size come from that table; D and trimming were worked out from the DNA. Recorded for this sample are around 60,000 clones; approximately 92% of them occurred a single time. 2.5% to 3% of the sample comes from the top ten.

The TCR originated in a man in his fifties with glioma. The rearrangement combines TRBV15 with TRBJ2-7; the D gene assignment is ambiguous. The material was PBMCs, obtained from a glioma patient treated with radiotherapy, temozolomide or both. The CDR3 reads CATSRDGAKHEQYF. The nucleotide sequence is TGTGCCACCAGCAGAGATGGCGCGAAGCACGAGCAGTACTTC.